This T cell receptor beta chain was identified in a study of T cell clonotyping in hematopoietic cell transplantation. General observations from the study: Cells were unsorted, so CD4 and CD8 contributions were not separated. Few recipient clonotypes overlapped donors; over 95% were de novo at given depth. Recipient TCR diversity dropped after transplant; expanded clonotypes rose from day 30 to 180. Graft donor and pretransplant recipient Inverse Simpson Index values predicted broader posttransplant TCR diversity.

With regard to this clone: The antigen remains unidentified.

This table comes from immunoSEQ multiplex PCR, and its TCRdb copy is limited to in-frame clones, with some not included. This table has about 45,000 clones, approximately 94% appearing once. Sequencing input: peripheral blood mononuclear cells. The sequence derives from a woman between 45 and 60 years old in good health. Some clones in this sample may be carry-over from other donors' samples.

CDR3 loop: CASGVDGRDQPQHF. Written as DNA, the CDR3 is TGTGCCAGCGGAGTTGATGGCAGGGACCAGCCCCAGCATTTT. This chain uses TRBV2 with TRBJ1-5, with D possibly TRBD1 on 5 matching bases. CDR3 length equals 14 residues. The germline gives CDR1 SNHLY, CDR2 FYNNEI. Trimming took 8 bases from V and 7 from J, leaving 18 bases between them.